A selection of T cell receptor beta chains follows, all from one sample in a study of T cell changes during pregnancy in multiple sclerosis. Clones were sequenced by immunoSEQ multiplex PCR, and TCRdb holds only the in-frame ones, with some missing. The sample lists approximately 31,000 clones; approximately 90% were seen once. Sample: CD8+ T cells from peripheral blood mononuclear cells, taken in the second trimester of pregnancy. The receptor source for this set is a female donor with multiple sclerosis, enrolled in a pregnancy study. Both conserved end residues are trimmed from each CDR3. Fields, in order: V gene, J gene, clone size, CDR3 protein. The size entry is marked missing in some rows and otherwise reads once, few, many or a size class.

v_call: TRBV7-9; j_call: TRBJ2-7; clone_size: -; cdr3_aa: ASSSNILVGSYEQY
v_call: TRBV6-1; j_call: TRBJ1-5; clone_size: once; cdr3_aa: ASSEAFGQGSLPQH
v_call: TRBV2; j_call: TRBJ1-1; clone_size: -; cdr3_aa: ASMKRTAPF
v_call: TRBV5-4; j_call: TRBJ1-1; clone_size: -; cdr3_aa: ASSSHSLTEAF
v_call: TRBV6-5; j_call: TRBJ2-7; clone_size: -; cdr3_aa: ASSIQGSAYEQY
v_call: TRBV29-1; j_call: TRBJ2-2; clone_size: -; cdr3_aa: SVEIDDRGLTGELF
v_call: TRBV7-6; j_call: TRBJ2-1; clone_size: -; cdr3_aa: ASSLGTSGSLSYNEQF
v_call: TRBV2; j_call: TRBJ2-7; clone_size: -; cdr3_aa: ASSDPGTEYEQY
v_call: TRBV9; j_call: TRBJ2-3; clone_size: -; cdr3_aa: ASSVGGLELDTQY
v_call: TRBV19; j_call: TRBJ1-1; clone_size: -; cdr3_aa: ASSIGTEAF
v_call: TRBV9; j_call: TRBJ1-2; clone_size: -; cdr3_aa: ASSQTDNYGYT
v_call: TRBV30; j_call: TRBJ2-1; clone_size: -; cdr3_aa: AWQPFSGGFEDEQF
v_call: TRBV15; j_call: TRBJ2-7; clone_size: -; cdr3_aa: ATSRDIGYEQY
v_call: TRBV5-8; j_call: TRBJ2-3; clone_size: -; cdr3_aa: ASSFSRGKPRTDTQY
v_call: TRBV6-5; j_call: TRBJ2-1; clone_size: -; cdr3_aa: ASNQGSAYNEQF
v_call: TRBV30; j_call: TRBJ2-2; clone_size: -; cdr3_aa: AWSVHAGELF
v_call: TRBV6-5; j_call: TRBJ2-5; clone_size: -; cdr3_aa: ASSSGLAGGFETQY
v_call: TRBV19; j_call: TRBJ2-7; clone_size: -; cdr3_aa: ASSIGLAVSYEQY
v_call: TRBV7-9; j_call: TRBJ2-1; clone_size: -; cdr3_aa: ASSSTSGRASSYNEQF
v_call: TRBV19; j_call: TRBJ1-2; clone_size: -; cdr3_aa: ASSTTDGYT
v_call: TRBV6-1; j_call: TRBJ2-1; clone_size: -; cdr3_aa: ASSGLAYDEQF
v_call: TRBV9; j_call: TRBJ2-1; clone_size: -; cdr3_aa: ASSGGGDWGSEQF
v_call: TRBV6-5; j_call: TRBJ2-4; clone_size: -; cdr3_aa: ASSYLSETEQY
v_call: TRBV27; j_call: TRBJ2-7; clone_size: -; cdr3_aa: ASSGLAGVYEQY
v_call: TRBV4-3; j_call: TRBJ2-7; clone_size: -; cdr3_aa: ASSQDLDRGEQY
v_call: TRBV30; j_call: TRBJ2-1; clone_size: -; cdr3_aa: AWSVDGQGAEQF
v_call: TRBV15; j_call: TRBJ1-2; clone_size: -; cdr3_aa: ATSRVSQVNP
v_call: TRBV9; j_call: TRBJ2-1; clone_size: -; cdr3_aa: ASSVASSGGYNEQF
v_call: TRBV4-1; j_call: TRBJ1-6; clone_size: -; cdr3_aa: ASSQGTGGNSPLH
v_call: TRBV2; j_call: TRBJ2-3; clone_size: -; cdr3_aa: ASNRLAGTTDTQY
v_call: TRBV6-5; j_call: TRBJ1-1; clone_size: -; cdr3_aa: ASSYSSGGTEAF
v_call: TRBV6-1; j_call: TRBJ1-2; clone_size: -; cdr3_aa: ASSEDGLSGYT
v_call: TRBV7-9; j_call: TRBJ2-3; clone_size: -; cdr3_aa: ASSLEWDTQY
v_call: TRBV10-3; j_call: TRBJ2-4; clone_size: -; cdr3_aa: AIDRLKREAGTKNIQY
v_call: TRBV6-5; j_call: TRBJ2-3; clone_size: -; cdr3_aa: ASSYSKDYITDTQY
v_call: TRBV15; j_call: TRBJ1-2; clone_size: -; cdr3_aa: ATSRPELVQANYGYT
v_call: TRBV5-5; j_call: TRBJ2-3; clone_size: -; cdr3_aa: ASSLERGGDTDTQY
v_call: TRBV6-1; j_call: TRBJ2-7; clone_size: -; cdr3_aa: ASSEMASGSYEQY
v_call: TRBV27; j_call: TRBJ2-7; clone_size: -; cdr3_aa: ASTGQGAHEQY
v_call: TRBV9; j_call: TRBJ1-1; clone_size: -; cdr3_aa: ASSVGQRNTEAF
v_call: TRBV11-2; j_call: TRBJ2-2; clone_size: -; cdr3_aa: ASRNPTSGRAPGELF
v_call: TRBV11-1; j_call: TRBJ2-7; clone_size: medium-sized; cdr3_aa: ASSGLAGYEQY
v_call: TRBV6-5; j_call: TRBJ2-1; clone_size: -; cdr3_aa: ASSSGLAPNEQF
v_call: TRBV5-4; j_call: TRBJ1-1; clone_size: -; cdr3_aa: ASQDRMNTEAF
v_call: TRBV4-3; j_call: TRBJ1-3; clone_size: once; cdr3_aa: ASSQDRGSGNTIY